This T cell receptor beta chain is drawn from a study of response to subunit inactivated influenza vaccine. TCRdb reprocessed the RT-PCR reads with MiXCR, giving one entry per CDR3 protein. Among hundreds of thousands of distinct CDR3 sequences listed, about 10% were seen once. The ends lost 4 bases at V and 8 bases at J; junction bases unmatched: 11. The CDR3 contains 14 residues. CDR1 and CDR2 (germline): SQVTM, ANQGSEA. At least ten counts were recorded for this clonotype. This same sample was also part of a study on T cells expressing NK-cell markers. As reported in that work: UMIs accompanied the 5'RACE template switching by which TCR beta cDNA was made.

This chain uses TRBV29-1 with TRBJ1-2; the match to TRBD1 covers 9 bases. The sequencing used PBMCs from blood, collected on the day of vaccination. The sequence came from a man aged 45-65 years who received an inactivated influenza vaccine. The CDR3 spells CSVAGTGRLEGYTF. The CDR3 nucleotides are TGCAGCGTTGCCGGGACAGGGAGGTTGGAGGGCTACACCTTC.